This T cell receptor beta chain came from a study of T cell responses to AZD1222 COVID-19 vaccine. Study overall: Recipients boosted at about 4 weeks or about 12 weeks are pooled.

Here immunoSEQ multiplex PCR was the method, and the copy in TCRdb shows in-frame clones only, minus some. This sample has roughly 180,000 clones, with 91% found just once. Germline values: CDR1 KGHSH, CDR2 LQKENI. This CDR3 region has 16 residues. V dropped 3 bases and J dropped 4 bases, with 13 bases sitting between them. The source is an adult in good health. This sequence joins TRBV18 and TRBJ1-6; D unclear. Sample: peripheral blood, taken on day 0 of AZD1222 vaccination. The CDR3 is CASSPLFRDYNSPLHF. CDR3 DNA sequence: TGTGCCAGCTCACCTTTATTTCGGGATTATAATTCACCCCTCCACTTT. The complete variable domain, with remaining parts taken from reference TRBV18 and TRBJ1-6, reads NAGVMQNPRHLVRRRGQEARLRCSPMKGHSHVYWYRQLPEEGLKFMVYLQKENIIDESGMPKERFSAEFPKEGPSILRIQQVVRGDSAAYFCASSPLFRDYNSPLHFGNGTRLTVT.